Sequencing of this T cell receptor beta chain was carried out in a study of cytomegalovirus exposure and HLA in healthy donors. The germline gives CDR1 LGHNA, CDR2 YNFKEQ. The CDR3 is 13 residues long. Between the trimmed V and J ends, which lost 3 bases and 7 bases, there was a span of 12 bases. Primers for the PCR totalled 60 Vbeta and 13 Jbeta. Using immunoSEQ multiplex PCR, the repertoire was profiled, and TCRdb retains in-frame clones only, with some absent. The repertoire has 150,000 to 200,000 clones, 79% of them found once; the top ten carry less than 2.5%. On this clone itself: Antigen specificity is unknown.

Whole-study results and caveats: The authors reported that TCR beta sequences could predict HLA-A and HLA-B alleles. These predictions were accurate for most subjects in the first cohort. Several of the most significant clusters appeared linked to common viral pathogens, based on a later analysis. Looking again later, the authors saw that most CMV-associated TCR beta chains seemed HLA-restricted.

Sample: PBMCs. The chain is built from TRBV4-2 and TRBJ1-1; TRBD1 might be the D (5 bases). This TCR derives from a woman in her 50s in good health and CMV-seronegative. Written as DNA, the CDR3 is TGTGCCAGCAGCCACCCCGGGGGGGGTGAAGCTTTCTTT. This translates into CASSHPGGGEAFF.